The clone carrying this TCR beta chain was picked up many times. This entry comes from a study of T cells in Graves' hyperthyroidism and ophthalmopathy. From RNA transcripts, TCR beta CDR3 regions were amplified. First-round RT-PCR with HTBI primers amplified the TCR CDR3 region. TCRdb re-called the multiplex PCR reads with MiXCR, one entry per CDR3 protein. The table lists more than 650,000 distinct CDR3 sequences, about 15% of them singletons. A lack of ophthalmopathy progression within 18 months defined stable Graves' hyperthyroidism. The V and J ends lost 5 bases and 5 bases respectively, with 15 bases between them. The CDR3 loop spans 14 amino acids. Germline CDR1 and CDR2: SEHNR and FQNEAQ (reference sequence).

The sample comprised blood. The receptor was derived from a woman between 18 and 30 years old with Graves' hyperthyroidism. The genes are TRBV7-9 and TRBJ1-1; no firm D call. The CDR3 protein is CASSTSDGTTEAFF. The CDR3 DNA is TGTGCCAGCAGCACTTCGGACGGCACAACTGAAGCTTTCTTT.